This T cell receptor beta chain emerged from a study of control samples from healthy donors and cancer patients. This clone was observed once. Germline CDR1 is SNHLY and CDR2 is FYNNEI. V lost 8 bases and J lost 0; bases outside the gene matches: 6. The CDR3 runs 15 residues. Sequencing used immunoSEQ multiplex PCR; TCRdb keeps in-frame clones, though not all of them. The top ten hold about 1.6% of the sample, which has 150,000 to 200,000 clones, 80% to 95% seen once. The chain recombines TRBV2 with TRBJ2-4, with 8 bases that match TRBD2. The origin of this receptor is a man between 18 and 35 years old in good health. Sample: blood. The CDR3 region has the DNA TGTGCCAGCGTCAGCGGGGGCTTAGCCAAAAACATTCAGTACTTC. It codes for CASVSGGLAKNIQYF.